These 31 T cell receptor beta chains came from one sample sequenced in a study of shared clonotypes between healthy human individuals. Produced via immunoSEQ multiplex PCR; TCRdb's table is partial and in-frame only. The data show hundreds of thousands of clones, around 74% seen once. Sequencing used memory CD4+ T cells sorted from blood. Stated subset: CD45RA-negative fraction. These TCRs come from a man aged 30-40 years in good health.

The genes are TRBV19 and TRBJ1-5, with TRBD1 matching over 9 bases. Germline trimming cut 4 bases from V and 8 bases from J; bases unmatched to any gene: 9. The germline V gene encodes CDR1 LNHDA and CDR2 SQIVND (reference sequence). This CDR3 contains 15 residues. The CDR3 sequence: CASSTGQGPFEPQHF. Written as DNA, the CDR3 is TGTGCCAGTAGTACGGGACAGGGCCCATTCGAGCCCCAGCATTTT.

The V and J genes are TRBV18 and TRBJ1-1, with D maybe TRBD1 (5 bases). Germline V lookup: CDR1 KGHSH, CDR2 LQKENI. CDR3 length equals 12 residues. Trimming stripped 6 bases from V and 6 bases from J, with 11 bases between. The CDR3 protein is CASSPETAEAFF. Written as DNA, the CDR3 is TGTGCCAGCTCTCCGGAGACAGCTGAAGCTTTCTTT. The entire variable domain, with the rest obtained from reference TRBV18 and TRBJ1-1, is as follows: NAGVMQNPRHLVRRRGQEARLRCSPMKGHSHVYWYRQLPEEGLKFMVYLQKENIIDESGMPKERFSAEFPKEGPSILRIQQVVRGDSAAYFCASSPETAEAFFGQGTRLTVV.

In its sample, this clone was seen once. The chain recombines TRBV5-8 with TRBJ1-5; unclear D gene. The germline gives CDR1 SGHTS, CDR2 YDEGEE. This CDR3 has 13 residues. V was cut by 1 base and J by 3 bases, with 5 bases left in between. CDR3 DNA: TGTGCCAGCAGCTTGTGGTACAATCAGCCCCAGCATTTT. This encodes CASSLWYNQPQHF.

The table lists this clone with many counts. The chain is built from TRBV5-4 and TRBJ2-1, with TRBD2 matching 8 bases. This CDR3 is 15 amino acids long. Germline loops: CDR1 SGHNT, CDR2 YYREEE (reference sequence). After removal of 4 bases from V and 0 bases from J, the junction contained 3 bases not matched to a gene. The CDR3 spells CASSISGASYNEQFF. CDR3 DNA: TGTGCCAGCAGCATTAGCGGGGCCTCCTACAATGAGCAGTTCTTC.

V gene TRBV5-1 combines with J gene TRBJ2-5, with unresolved D. The V end was cut by 1 base, the J end by 1 base, with 11 bases between. The CDR3 extends over 15 amino acids. Germline assignment: CDR1 SGHRS and CDR2 YFSETQ. CDR3 sequence reads: CASSLNPGGQETQYF. As DNA, the CDR3 is TGCGCCAGCAGCTTGAATCCGGGCGGCCAAGAGACCCAGTACTTC.

In nucleotides, the CDR3 is TGCGCCAGCAGCCAAACTTCTCTGGAGACCCAGTACTTC. Amino acid sequence: CASSQTSLETQYF. The chain is built from TRBV5-1 and TRBJ2-5; D not resolved. Trimming shortened V by 4 bases and J by 5 bases, and 12 bases separated the two germline ends. From germline, CDR1 is SGHRS and CDR2 YFSETQ. This CDR3 has 13 residues. Supplemented by reference TRBV5-1 and TRBJ2-5, the full variable domain reads KAGVTQTPRYLIKTRGQQVTLSCSPISGHRSVSWYQQTPGQGLQFLFEYFSETQRNKGNFPGRFSGRQFSNSRSEMNVSTLELGDSALYLCASSQTSLETQYFGPGTRLLVL.

The rearrangement uses TRBV28 and TRBJ2-7; 7 nucleotides line up with TRBD2. The V gene end was trimmed by 10 bases and the J gene end by 1 base; junction bases not matched to a gene: 7. The CDR3 runs to 13 residues. CDR1 and CDR2 (germline): MDHEN, SYDVKM. The CDR3 DNA sequence: TGTGCCACCCACGGGGGGTTATCCTACGAGCAGTACTTC. This codes for CATHGGLSYEQYF.

In its sample, this clone was seen once. The rearrangement uses TRBV11-2 and TRBJ2-1, with 8 bases that match TRBD1. V was pared by 3 bases and J by 15 bases, with 10 bases of the junction left unmatched. CDR1 SGHAT and CDR2 FQNNGV come from the germline V gene. The CDR3 extends over 13 amino acids. The CDR3 coding sequence is TGTGCCAGCAGCTTTGGGCCCGACAGGGGTCCGTTCTTC. Translating it yields CASSFGPDRGPFF.

The rearrangement uses TRBV5-6 and TRBJ2-2, with 13 bases lining up with TRBD2. The CDR3 runs 18 residues. Per germline, CDR1 SGHDT and CDR2 YYEEEE. Losses at the gene ends were 3 bases for V and 7 bases for J; bases not matched to a gene: 12. Here the CDR3 reads CASSSEPGLAGRSGELFF. The CDR3 DNA reads as TGTGCCAGCAGCTCAGAACCGGGACTAGCGGGACGTAGCGGGGAGCTGTTTTTT.

This clone showed up many times. This sequence joins TRBV19 and TRBJ1-1, with D possibly matching TRBD1 (5 bases). This CDR3 has 17 amino acids. Trimming stripped 5 bases from V and 0 bases from J, with 19 bases between. CDR1 and CDR2 (germline): LNHDA, SQIVND (reference sequence). The CDR3 protein is CASSPVQGGKMNTEAFF. CDR3 in DNA: TGTGCCAGTAGTCCGGTCCAGGGAGGGAAAATGAACACTGAAGCTTTCTTT. The full variable domain, its missing parts supplied by reference TRBV19 and TRBJ1-1, is DGGITQSPKYLFRKEGQNVTLSCEQNLNHDAMYWYRQDPGQGLRLIYYSQIVNDFQKGDIAEGYSVSREKKESFPLTVTSAQKNPTAFYLCASSPVQGGKMNTEAFFGQGTRLTVV.

This clone has ten or more counts. V is TRBV5-5 and J is TRBJ2-7, with TRBD2 identical over 9 bases. V trimming: 2 bases; J trimming: 3 bases; junction bases outside the gene matches: 9. The CDR3 consists of 16 residues. CDR1 and CDR2 from the germline V gene are SGHKS and YYEKEE (reference sequence). CDR3 in DNA: TGTGCCAGCAGCTTAGTAAGCGGGGGGAATGTCTACGAGCAGTACTTC. Translated: CASSLVSGGNVYEQYF.

V gene TRBV7-2 combines with J gene TRBJ2-1, with D possibly matching TRBD1 (6 bases). Germline V CDR1 and CDR2: SGHTA, FQGNSA. The CDR3 sequence is 15 residues long. V dropped 1 base and J dropped 7 bases, with 14 bases sitting between them. The CDR3 DNA is TGTGCCAGCAGCTTAGACAGGGTGAAGGTTAATGAGCAGTTCTTC. Translation gives CASSLDRVKVNEQFF.

V usage is TRBV5-1 and J usage is TRBJ2-3; D remains ambiguous. The CDR3 length is 14 residues. V was pared by 4 bases and J by 1 base, with 10 bases between. Looked up from germline, CDR1 is SGHRS and CDR2 is YFSETQ. The CDR3 here is CASSPSSRTDTQYF. The CDR3 region has the DNA TGCGCCAGCAGCCCGTCGTCACGCACAGATACGCAGTATTTT.

This rearrangement joins TRBV29-1 to TRBJ1-4; TRBD1 agrees at 7 bases. This CDR3 region has 13 residues. Germline V gene data show CDR1 as SQVTM and CDR2 as ANQGSEA. Trimming took 7 bases from V and 15 from J; bases not matched to a gene: 17. The CDR3 sequence is CSGRRQGSGPLFF. DNA of the CDR3: TGCAGCGGAAGGAGACAGGGTTCAGGGCCTTTGTTTTTT.

V gene TRBV5-8 combines with J gene TRBJ2-7; a possible D gene is TRBD2 (6 bases). The length of the CDR3 is 15 residues. Germline V gene sequence: CDR1 SGHTS, CDR2 YDEGEE. Trimming took 4 bases from V and 2 from J, leaving 16 bases between them. The CDR3 DNA reads TGTGCCAGCAGCCCAGCGGGTCCTCACACCTACGAGCAGTACTTC. Encoded protein: CASSPAGPHTYEQYF.

The sample holds a few counts of this clone. The chain is built from TRBV19 and TRBJ2-1, with TRBD2 matching 8 bases. V trimming: 4 bases; J trimming: 2 bases; junction bases outside the gene matches: 7. The V gene's germline CDR1 is LNHDA and CDR2 SQIVND (reference sequence). The CDR3 has 16 residues. The CDR3 DNA sequence: TGTGCCAGTAGTACCTTAGCGGGACCTACCTACAATGAGCAGTTCTTC. Residues: CASSTLAGPTYNEQFF. Full variable domain (rest looked up from reference TRBV19 and TRBJ2-1): DGGITQSPKYLFRKEGQNVTLSCEQNLNHDAMYWYRQDPGQGLRLIYYSQIVNDFQKGDIAEGYSVSREKKESFPLTVTSAQKNPTAFYLCASSTLAGPTYNEQFFGPGTRLTVL.

The chain couples TRBV28 to TRBJ1-4, with D maybe TRBD1 (5 bases). V lost 2 bases and J 5 bases, leaving 12 bases between the germline ends. The length of the CDR3 is 15 residues. Looked up from germline, CDR1 is MDHEN and CDR2 is SYDVKM. The CDR3 coding sequence is TGTGCCAGCAGTTTAGGGCAGGGAGAAAATGAAAAACTGTTTTTT. This sequence encodes CASSLGQGENEKLFF.

The table lists this clone with a few counts. The J gene is TRBJ2-7, the V gene TRBV7-2, with 7 bases matching TRBD1. The CDR3 totals 14 residues. Germline CDR1 is SGHTA and CDR2 is FQGNSA. V gave up 7 bases and J gave up 1 base; unmatched junction bases: 7. This CDR3 is CASTEQGISYEQYF. The CDR3 DNA reads TGTGCCAGCACCGAACAGGGGATATCCTACGAGCAGTACTTC.

In its sample, this clone was seen once. V usage is TRBV11-2 and J usage is TRBJ2-7; D might be TRBD1 (5 bases). This CDR3 contains 15 residues. Per the germline V gene, CDR1 is SGHAT and CDR2 is FQNNGV. V dropped 0 bases and J dropped 3 bases, with 12 bases sitting between them. DNA of the CDR3: TGTGCCAGCAGCTTAGATCAACAGGCTTACTACGAGCAGTACTTC. This sequence encodes CASSLDQQAYYEQYF.

In the case of this clone: Other nucleotide sequences from this sample produce the same CDR3. The chain links TRBV7-6 to TRBJ2-5; 12 bases are a match to TRBD2. CDR1 and CDR2 from the germline V gene are SGHVS and FNYEAQ. V shed 5 bases and J 3 bases; nucleotides not matched to a gene: 7. The CDR3 contains 16 residues. Here the CDR3 reads CASSLRLAGDEETQYF. The CDR3 nucleotides are TGTGCCAGCAGCCTAAGACTAGCGGGAGATGAAGAGACCCAGTACTTC. The full variable domain, completed using reference TRBV7-6 and TRBJ2-5, is GAGVSQSPRYKVTKRGQDVALRCDPISGHVSLYWYRQALGQGPEFLTYFNYEAQQDKSGLPNDRFSAERPEGSISTLTIQRTEQRDSAMYRCASSLRLAGDEETQYFGPGTRLLVL.

The genes are TRBV7-8 and TRBJ2-7; 15 bases align to TRBD2. Looked up from germline, CDR1 is SGHVS and CDR2 is FQNEAQ. The length of the CDR3 is 16 residues. The trim removed 5 bases at V and 2 bases at J, leaving 4 bases unmatched. CDR3 amino acids: CASSPGLAGGPYEQYF. Written as DNA, the CDR3 is TGTGCCAGCAGCCCCGGACTAGCGGGAGGGCCCTACGAGCAGTACTTC.

This clone has more than one count but fewer than ten. This sequence joins TRBV7-2 and TRBJ1-5, with no clear D. The germline V gene encodes CDR1 SGHTA and CDR2 FQGNSA. This CDR3 has 12 amino acids. Trimming stripped 5 bases from V and 5 bases from J, with 7 bases between. The DNA of the CDR3 is TGTGCCAGCAGCACTAAATATCAGCCCCAGCATTTT. Its protein product is CASSTKYQPQHF.

The gene calls are TRBV9 and TRBJ1-3; 10 bases fit TRBD1. Germline CDR1 SGDLS, CDR2 YYNGEE. V shed 4 bases and J 0 bases; nucleotides not matched to a gene: 4. The CDR3 is made up of 16 amino acids. For the CDR3, the DNA is TGTGCCAGCAGCACCCGGGACAGGGGCTCTGGAAACACCATATATTTT. Encoded protein: CASSTRDRGSGNTIYF.

This chain links TRBV30 with TRBJ2-7; D might be TRBD2 (5 bases). CDR1 and CDR2 (germline): GTSNPN, SVGIG (reference sequence). CDR3 length: 14 residues. Trimming removed 0 bases from V and 3 bases from J, with 12 bases in between. The CDR3 DNA reads TGTGCCTGGAGTGTATCGGGGAGAAACTACGAGCAGTACTTC. Translated: CAWSVSGRNYEQYF.

The chain is built from TRBV19 and TRBJ2-3; TRBD1 agrees at 7 bases. The CDR3 has 13 residues. CDR1 and CDR2 (germline): LNHDA, SQIVND (reference sequence). After removal of 4 bases from V and 5 bases from J, the junction contained 3 bases not matched to a gene. The CDR3 nucleotides are TGTGCCAGTAGTACGGACAGGCGAGATACGCAGTATTTT. It is translated as CASSTDRRDTQYF. The variable domain in full, with the rest retrieved from reference TRBV19 and TRBJ2-3, is DGGITQSPKYLFRKEGQNVTLSCEQNLNHDAMYWYRQDPGQGLRLIYYSQIVNDFQKGDIAEGYSVSREKKESFPLTVTSAQKNPTAFYLCASSTDRRDTQYFGPGTRLTVL.

The chain is built from TRBV18 and TRBJ2-7, with 8 bases identical to TRBD1. V lost 7 bases, J lost 5 bases, and 7 bases stayed unmatched. Looked up from germline, CDR1 is KGHSH and CDR2 is LQKENI. This CDR3 comprises 13 residues. CDR3 DNA: TGTGCCAGCTTAAGGACAGGGTCAAACGAGCAGTACTTC. Its translation: CASLRTGSNEQYF.

The rearrangement links TRBV28 to TRBJ2-7; possible D gene TRBD2, 6 bases. Germline CDR1 reads MDHEN; CDR2 reads SYDVKM. The V end lost 3 bases, the J end lost 3 bases, and 21 bases lay between the germline ends. The CDR3 length is 17 residues. This CDR3 is CASSLAGQGPSYYEQYF. The DNA of the CDR3 is TGTGCCAGCAGTTTGGCGGGGCAGGGACCGTCATACTACGAGCAGTACTTC. The full variable domain, with the rest looked up from reference TRBV28 and TRBJ2-7, is DVKVTQSSRYLVKRTGEKVFLECVQDMDHENMFWYRQDPGLGLRLIYFSYDVKMKEKGDIPEGYSVSREKKERFSLILESASTNQTSMYLCASSLAGQGPSYYEQYFGPGTRLTVT.

The chain links TRBV9 to TRBJ1-4, with no clear D. Germline CDR1 SGDLS, CDR2 YYNGEE. The CDR3 is made up of 14 amino acids. The V and J ends lost 0 bases and 2 bases respectively, with 5 bases between them. The CDR3 region has the DNA TGTGCCAGCAGCGTAGACGGGACTAATGAAAAACTGTTTTTT. Its translation is CASSVDGTNEKLFF.

The chain employs TRBV6-6 and TRBJ1-1; D ambiguous. Trimming removed 2 bases from V and 9 bases from J, with 7 bases in between. This CDR3 has 11 amino acids. Germline V lookup: CDR1 MNHNY, CDR2 SVGAGI (reference sequence). The CDR3 bases are TGTGCCAGCAGTTACGCCCACAAAGCTTTCTTT. Its protein is CASSYAHKAFF.

This chain uses TRBV4-2 with TRBJ2-7; D unresolved. The CDR3 has 15 amino acids. V was clipped by 5 bases and J by 3 bases, with 17 bases between them. Per the germline V gene, CDR1 is LGHNA and CDR2 is YNFKEQ. CDR3 sequence reads: CASSAKRTESYEQYF. The CDR3 bases are TGTGCCAGCAGCGCAAAACGGACGGAAAGCTACGAGCAGTACTTC.

This clone was counted at least ten times. V is TRBV5-4 and J is TRBJ1-1, with TRBD1 matching 7 bases. This CDR3 comprises 14 residues. With 1 base clipped from V and 4 bases from J, the junction kept 4 bases outside the gene matches. Germline V lookup: CDR1 SGHNT, CDR2 YYREEE (reference sequence). This chain's CDR3 is CASSLRQGSTEAFF. CDR3 DNA: TGTGCCAGCAGCTTGCGACAGGGTAGCACTGAAGCTTTCTTT.